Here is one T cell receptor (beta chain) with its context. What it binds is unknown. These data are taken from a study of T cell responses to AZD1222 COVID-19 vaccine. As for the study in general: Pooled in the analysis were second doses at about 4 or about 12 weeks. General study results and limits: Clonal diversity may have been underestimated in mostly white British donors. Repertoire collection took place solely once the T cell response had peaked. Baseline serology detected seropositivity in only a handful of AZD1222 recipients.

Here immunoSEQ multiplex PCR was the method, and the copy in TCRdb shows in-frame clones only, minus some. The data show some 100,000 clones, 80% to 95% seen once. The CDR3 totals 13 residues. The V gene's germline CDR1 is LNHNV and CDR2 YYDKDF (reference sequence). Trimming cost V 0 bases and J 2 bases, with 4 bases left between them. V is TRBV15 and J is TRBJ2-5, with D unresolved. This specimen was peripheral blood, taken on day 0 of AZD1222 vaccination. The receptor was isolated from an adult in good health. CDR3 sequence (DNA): TGTGCCACCAGCAGAGATCAACAAGAGACCCAGTACTTC. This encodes CATSRDQQETQYF.